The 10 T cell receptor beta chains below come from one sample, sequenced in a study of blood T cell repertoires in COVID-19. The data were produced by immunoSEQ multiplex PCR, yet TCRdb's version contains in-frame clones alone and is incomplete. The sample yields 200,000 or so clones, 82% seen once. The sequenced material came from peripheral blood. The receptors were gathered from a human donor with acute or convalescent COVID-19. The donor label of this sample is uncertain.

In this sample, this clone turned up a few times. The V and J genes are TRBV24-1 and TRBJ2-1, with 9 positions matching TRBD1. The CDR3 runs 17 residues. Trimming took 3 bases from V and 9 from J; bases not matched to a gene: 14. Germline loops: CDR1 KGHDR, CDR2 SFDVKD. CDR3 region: CATSDPNRGRGVGEQFF. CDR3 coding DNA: TGTGCCACCAGTGATCCCAACAGGGGGCGAGGGGTAGGTGAGCAGTTCTTC.

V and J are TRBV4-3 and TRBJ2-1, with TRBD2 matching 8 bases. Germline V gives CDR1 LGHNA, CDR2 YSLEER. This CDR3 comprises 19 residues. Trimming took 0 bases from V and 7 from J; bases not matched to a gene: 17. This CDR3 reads CASSQEPEGVAGLWNEQFF. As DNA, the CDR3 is TGCGCCAGCAGCCAAGAACCCGAGGGGGTAGCGGGGTTATGGAATGAGCAGTTCTTC.

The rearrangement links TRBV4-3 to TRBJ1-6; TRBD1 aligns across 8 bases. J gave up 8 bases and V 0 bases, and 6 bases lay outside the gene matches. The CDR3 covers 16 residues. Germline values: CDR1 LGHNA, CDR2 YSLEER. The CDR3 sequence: CASSQDSQGAYSPLHF. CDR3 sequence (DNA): TGCGCCAGCAGCCAAGACTCGCAGGGGGCTTATTCACCCCTCCACTTT.

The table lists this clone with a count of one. CDR3 in DNA: TGTGCCACCAGTGACCCGACTAGCGGGAGGGCCGATGAGCAGTTCTTC. It encodes CATSDPTSGRADEQFF. This chain links TRBV24-1 with TRBJ2-1, with 14 positions matching TRBD2. V shed 4 bases and J 8 bases; nucleotides not matched to a gene: 6. The V gene's germline CDR1 is KGHDR and CDR2 SFDVKD. The CDR3 sequence is 16 residues long.

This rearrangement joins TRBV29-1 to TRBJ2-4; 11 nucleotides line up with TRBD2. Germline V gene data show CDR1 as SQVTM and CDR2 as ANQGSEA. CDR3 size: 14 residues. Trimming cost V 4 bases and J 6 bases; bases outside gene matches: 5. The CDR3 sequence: CSVGSGLAGNIQYF. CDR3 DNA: TGCAGCGTTGGGTCCGGACTAGCGGGAAACATTCAGTACTTC.

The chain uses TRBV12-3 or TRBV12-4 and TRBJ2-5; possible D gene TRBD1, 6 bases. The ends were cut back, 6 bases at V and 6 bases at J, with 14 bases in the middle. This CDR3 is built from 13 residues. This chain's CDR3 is CASSRDRSQTQYF. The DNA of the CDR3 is TGTGCCAGCAGCCGCGACAGGTCGCAGACCCAGTACTTC.

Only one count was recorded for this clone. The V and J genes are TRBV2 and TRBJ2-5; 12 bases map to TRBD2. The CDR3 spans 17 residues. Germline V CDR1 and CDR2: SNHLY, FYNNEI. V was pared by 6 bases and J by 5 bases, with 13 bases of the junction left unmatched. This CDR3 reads CASSPTGALAGGETQYF. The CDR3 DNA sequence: TGTGCCAGCAGCCCCACGGGGGCTCTAGCGGGAGGGGAGACCCAGTACTTC.

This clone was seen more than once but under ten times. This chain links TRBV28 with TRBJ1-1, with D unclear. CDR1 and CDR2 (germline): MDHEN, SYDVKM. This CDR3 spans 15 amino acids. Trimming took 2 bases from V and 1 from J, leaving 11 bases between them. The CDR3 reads CASSLPASGNTEAFF. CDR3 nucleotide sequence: TGTGCCAGCAGTTTACCGGCTTCAGGGAACACTGAAGCTTTCTTT. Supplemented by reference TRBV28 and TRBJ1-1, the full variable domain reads DVKVTQSSRYLVKRTGEKVFLECVQDMDHENMFWYRQDPGLGLRLIYFSYDVKMKEKGDIPEGYSVSREKKERFSLILESASTNQTSMYLCASSLPASGNTEAFFGQGTRLTVV.

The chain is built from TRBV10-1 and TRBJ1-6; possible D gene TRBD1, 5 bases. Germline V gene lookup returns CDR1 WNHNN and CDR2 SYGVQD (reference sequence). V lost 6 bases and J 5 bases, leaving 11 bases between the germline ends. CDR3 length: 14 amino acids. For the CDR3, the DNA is TGCGCCAGCAGCCCCGGGGGGGATAATTCACCCCTCCACTTT. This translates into CASSPGGDNSPLHF.

The CDR3 DNA follows: TGCAGCGCCGCCGGGACTAGGGCCGTGAATGAGCAGTTCTTC. Protein product: CSAAGTRAVNEQFF. J is TRBJ2-1 and V is TRBV29-1, with 8 bases identical to TRBD2. CDR1 is SQVTM, CDR2 ANQGSEA, per germline. This CDR3 is 14 amino acids long. The ends lost 7 bases at V and 7 bases at J; junction bases unmatched: 12.